This is a list of T cell receptor beta chains from one sample in a study of T-cell reconstitution after alpha-beta-depleted transplantation in children. TCRdb re-derived calls from the PCR reads in MiXCR, one entry per CDR3 protein. The sample has about 480,000 distinct CDR3 sequences, around 12% seen once. The specimen comprised PBMCs from the stem cell graft donor, sampled from the stem cell graft. The receptors originated from a human donor who donated a stem cell graft to a child with combined immunodeficiency. CDR3s include the opening cysteine and the closing phenylalanine or tryptophan. The order of the fields is clone size, D gene, V gene, J gene, CDR3 protein, CDR3 DNA. A D gene is named only where the DNA matches it firmly. Clone sizes are given selectively: once, few, many, or a class where the clone is expanded.

many	NA	TRBV9	TRBJ2-7	CASSPTDRPYEQYF	TGTGCCAGCAGCCCCACCGACAGACCCTACGAGCAGTACTTC
NA	NA	TRBV6-2/TRBV6-3	TRBJ2-1	CASSYPEALVGNEQFF	TGTGCCAGCAGTTACCCGGAGGCCCTTGTGGGCAATGAGCAGTTCTTC
NA	NA	TRBV9	TRBJ2-1	CASSAPPGDNEQFF	TGTGCCAGCAGCGCCCCCCCGGGGGACAATGAGCAGTTCTTC
NA	NA	TRBV7-2	TRBJ2-5	CASSYLVIQETQYF	TGTGCCAGCAGCTATCTTGTGATCCAAGAGACCCAGTACTTC
NA	TRBD2	TRBV7-8	TRBJ2-3	CASSPKISSGRSTDTQYF	TGTGCCAGCAGCCCTAAAATCTCTAGCGGGAGGAGCACAGATACGCAGTATTTT
many	NA	TRBV12-3/TRBV12-4	TRBJ2-3	CASSALRGSLGTDTQYF	TGTGCCAGCAGTGCCCTTCGAGGAAGCTTGGGCACAGATACGCAGTATTTT
few	TRBD2	TRBV10-3	TRBJ2-3	CAISDPLTRQREQTDTQYF	TGTGCCATCAGTGACCCCCTAACTAGGCAGCGGGAGCAGACAGATACGCAGTATTTT
NA	NA	TRBV10-3	TRBJ1-1	CAIRALGNTEAFF	TGTGCCATCAGGGCCCTTGGGAACACTGAAGCTTTCTTT
many	NA	TRBV6-2/TRBV6-3	TRBJ2-7	CAARSAYEQYF	TGTGCCGCTAGGAGTGCCTACGAGCAGTACTTC
many	NA	TRBV4-3	TRBJ2-1	CASSQELYNEQFF	TGCGCCAGCAGCCAAGAACTTTACAATGAGCAGTTCTTC
many	TRBD2	TRBV5-1	TRBJ2-1	CASSSSGLPDNEQFF	TGCGCCAGCAGCTCCTCGGGACTACCCGACAATGAGCAGTTCTTC
NA	NA	TRBV12-3/TRBV12-4	TRBJ2-5	CASSRGRQETQYF	TGTGCCAGCAGCCGGGGTCGACAAGAGACCCAGTACTTC
NA	TRBD2	TRBV7-3	TRBJ2-3	CASSVMAGGATDTQYF	TGTGCCAGCAGCGTAATGGCGGGAGGTGCCACAGATACGCAGTATTTT
NA	TRBD2	TRBV7-8	TRBJ2-5	CASSLSRGEQETQYF	TGTGCCAGCAGCTTATCCCGGGGGGAACAAGAGACCCAGTACTTC
NA	NA	TRBV6-2/TRBV6-3	TRBJ2-5	CASSYSEPSEGTQYF	TGTGCCAGCAGTTACTCAGAACCCTCCGAGGGGACCCAGTACTTC
many	NA	TRBV7-9	TRBJ2-3	CASSPEDFTDTQYF	TGTGCCAGCAGCCCCGAGGACTTCACAGATACGCAGTATTTT
NA	TRBD2	TRBV12-3/TRBV12-4	TRBJ2-5	CASSFGREGRETQYF	TGTGCCAGCAGTTTTGGTCGGGAGGGTCGGGAGACCCAGTACTTC
once	NA	TRBV5-1	TRBJ2-7	CASSLWEGAEEQYF	TGCGCCAGCAGCTTGTGGGAGGGGGCGGAGGAGCAGTACTTC
NA	TRBD2	TRBV4-3	TRBJ2-1	CASSQDWSGRYNEQFF	TGCGCCAGCAGCCAAGATTGGAGCGGGAGGTACAATGAGCAGTTCTTC
NA	TRBD1	TRBV5-6	TRBJ1-5	CASSFGQGNGPQHF	TGTGCCAGCAGCTTCGGACAGGGGAATGGGCCCCAGCATTTT
few	TRBD1	TRBV6-2/TRBV6-3	TRBJ2-1	CASSHRDRESNEQFF	TGTGCCAGCAGTCACCGGGACAGGGAGTCGAATGAGCAGTTCTTC
once	NA	TRBV9	TRBJ2-5	CASSNRGGQGKRETQYF	TGTGCCAGCAGCAACCGCGGTGGCCAGGGAAAAAGGGAGACCCAGTACTTC
many	NA	TRBV27	TRBJ1-3	CASSLSSGNTIYF	TGTGCCAGCAGTTTATCGTCGGGAAACACCATATATTTT
NA	TRBD2	TRBV29-1	TRBJ2-1	CSVETGTSSGNEQFF	TGCAGCGTTGAGACCGGGACTAGTAGCGGCAATGAGCAGTTCTTC
NA	NA	TRBV9	TRBJ2-3	CASSVTAATDTQYF	TGTGCCAGCAGCGTCACGGCCGCCACAGATACGCAGTATTTT
NA	TRBD1	TRBV18	TRBJ1-4	CASSLGQGTFNEKLFF	TGTGCCAGCTCTCTGGGACAGGGGACTTTTAATGAAAAACTGTTTTTT
NA	TRBD2	TRBV5-5	TRBJ2-3	CASSLWGLAGASTDTQYF	TGTGCCAGCAGCTTGTGGGGGCTAGCGGGGGCTAGCACAGATACGCAGTATTTT
NA	NA	TRBV5-1	TRBJ1-6	CASSLNSLSYNSPLHF	TGCGCCAGCAGCTTGAACAGCCTCTCCTATAATTCACCCCTCCACTTT
few	NA	TRBV11-3	TRBJ2-5	CASSRGTVQTQYF	TGTGCCAGCAGCCGGGGGACGGTACAGACCCAGTACTTC
many	NA	TRBV4-3	TRBJ2-6	CASSQDRQTGANVLTF	TGCGCCAGCAGCCAAGATCGACAGACAGGGGCCAACGTCCTGACTTTC
many	NA	TRBV12-3/TRBV12-4	TRBJ2-3	CASSPLTTTQYF	TGTGCCAGCAGTCCCCTCACAACGACGCAGTATTTT
many	NA	TRBV7-9	TRBJ2-7	CAATGKGYEQYF	TGTGCGGCCACCGGGAAAGGCTACGAGCAGTACTTC
few	TRBD2	TRBV6-2/TRBV6-3	TRBJ2-1	CASSSLAYTYNEQFF	TGTGCCAGCAGTTCACTAGCGTACACCTACAATGAGCAGTTCTTC
few	NA	TRBV9	TRBJ1-4	CASSPSPDGEKLFF	TGTGCCAGCAGCCCGAGCCCGGATGGTGAAAAACTGTTTTTT
NA	NA	TRBV7-3	TRBJ2-3	CASSVGSDTDTQYF	TGTGCCAGCAGCGTCGGTAGCGATACAGATACGCAGTATTTT
NA	NA	TRBV6-5	TRBJ2-1	CASSWFGGEQFF	TGTGCCAGCAGTTGGTTTGGGGGTGAGCAGTTCTTC
NA	TRBD1	TRBV6-2/TRBV6-3	TRBJ2-6	CASTPRTTGVGANVLTF	TGTGCCAGCACCCCCCGAACTACAGGGGTTGGGGCCAACGTCCTGACTTTC
few	NA	TRBV20-1	TRBJ2-7	CSALIPGPNEQYF	TGCAGTGCTCTAATTCCAGGGCCCAACGAGCAGTACTTC
NA	NA	TRBV5-1	TRBJ2-3	CASSLDGHTDTQYF	TGCGCCAGCAGCCTAGACGGCCACACAGATACGCAGTATTTT
many	TRBD1	TRBV5-1	TRBJ1-4	CASSVATGELREKLFF	TGCGCCAGCAGCGTCGCGACAGGGGAGTTACGTGAAAAACTGTTTTTT
once	NA	TRBV19	TRBJ1-1	CASSPGGGIGAFF	TGTGCCAGTAGTCCGGGCGGAGGGATAGGAGCTTTCTTT
NA	NA	TRBV6-5	TRBJ1-1	CASSLSGGTAFF	TGTGCCAGCAGTTTGAGCGGGGGGACAGCTTTCTTT
many	TRBD2	TRBV27	TRBJ2-1	CASSQLAEHNEQFF	TGTGCCAGCAGTCAACTAGCGGAACACAATGAGCAGTTCTTC
NA	TRBD2	TRBV29-1	TRBJ2-7	CSGKLAGGGEQYF	TGCAGCGGTAAACTAGCGGGAGGCGGCGAGCAGTACTTC
NA	NA	TRBV20-1	TRBJ2-7	CSAKAPIAPIGEQYF	TGCAGTGCTAAGGCCCCAATAGCCCCAATTGGCGAGCAGTACTTC
many	NA	TRBV7-3	TRBJ2-1	CASSLYGTSYNEQFF	TGTGCCAGCAGCTTATACGGGACCTCCTACAATGAGCAGTTCTTC
few	NA	TRBV7-2	TRBJ2-7	CASSLVDSNYEQYF	TGTGCCAGCAGCTTAGTGGACAGCAACTACGAGCAGTACTTC
many	NA	TRBV4-2	TRBJ2-7	CASSQDRTESSYEQYF	TGTGCCAGCAGCCAAGATAGGACCGAGAGCTCCTACGAGCAGTACTTC
many	NA	TRBV3-1	TRBJ2-7	CASSKGPYEQYF	TGTGCCAGCAGTAAGGGCCCATACGAGCAGTACTTC
NA	NA	TRBV7-9	TRBJ1-2	CASSFRGGFTF	TGTGCCAGCAGCTTTAGGGGTGGATTCACCTTC